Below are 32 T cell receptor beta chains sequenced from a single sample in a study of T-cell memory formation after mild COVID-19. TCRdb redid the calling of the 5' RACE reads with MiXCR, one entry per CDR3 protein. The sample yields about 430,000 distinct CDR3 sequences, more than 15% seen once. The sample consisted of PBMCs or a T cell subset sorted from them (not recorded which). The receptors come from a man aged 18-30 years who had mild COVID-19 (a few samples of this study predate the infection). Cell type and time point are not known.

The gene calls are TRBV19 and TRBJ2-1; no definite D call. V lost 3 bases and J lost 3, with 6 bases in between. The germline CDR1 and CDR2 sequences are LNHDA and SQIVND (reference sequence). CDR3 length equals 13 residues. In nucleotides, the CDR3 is TGTGCCAGTAGTATTCGGGTCTACAATGAGCAGTTCTTC. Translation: CASSIRVYNEQFF.

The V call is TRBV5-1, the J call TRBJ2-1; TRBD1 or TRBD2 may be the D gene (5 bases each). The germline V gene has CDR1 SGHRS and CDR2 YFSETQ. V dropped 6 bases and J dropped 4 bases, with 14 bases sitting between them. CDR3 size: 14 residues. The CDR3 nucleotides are TGCGCCAGCACGACGGGACGGACGTACAATGAGCAGTTCTTC. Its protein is CASTTGRTYNEQFF.

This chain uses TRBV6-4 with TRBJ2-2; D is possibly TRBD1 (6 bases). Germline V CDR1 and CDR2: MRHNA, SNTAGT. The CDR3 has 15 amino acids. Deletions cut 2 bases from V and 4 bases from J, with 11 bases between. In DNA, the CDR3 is TGTGCCAGCAGTGACAGGACAGCGACCACCGGGGAGCTGTTTTTT. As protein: CASSDRTATTGELFF.

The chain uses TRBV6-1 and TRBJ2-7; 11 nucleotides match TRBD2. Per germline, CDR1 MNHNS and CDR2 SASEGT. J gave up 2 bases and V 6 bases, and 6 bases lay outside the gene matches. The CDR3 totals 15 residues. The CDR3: CASSLGTSGTYEQYV. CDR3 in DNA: TGTGCCAGCAGCCTCGGGACTAGCGGCACCTACGAGCAGTACGTC.

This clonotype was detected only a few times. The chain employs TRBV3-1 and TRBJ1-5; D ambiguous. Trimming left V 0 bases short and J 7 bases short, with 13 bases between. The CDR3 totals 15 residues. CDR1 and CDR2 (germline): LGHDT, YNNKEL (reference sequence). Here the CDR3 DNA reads TGTGCCAGCAGCCAAGATCGGGCAGCATGGCAGCCCCAGCATTTT. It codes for CASSQDRAAWQPQHF.

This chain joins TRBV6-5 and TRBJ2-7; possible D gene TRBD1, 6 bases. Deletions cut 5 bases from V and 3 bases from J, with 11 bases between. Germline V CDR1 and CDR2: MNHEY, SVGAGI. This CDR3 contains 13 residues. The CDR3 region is CASSHARGYEQYF. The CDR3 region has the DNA TGTGCCAGCAGTCACGCCAGGGGCTACGAGCAGTACTTC.

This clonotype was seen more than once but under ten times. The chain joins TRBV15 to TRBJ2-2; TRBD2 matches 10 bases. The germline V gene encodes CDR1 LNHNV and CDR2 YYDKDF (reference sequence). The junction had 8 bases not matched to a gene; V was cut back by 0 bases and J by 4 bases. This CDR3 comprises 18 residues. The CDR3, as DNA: TGTGCCACCAGCAGAGATGTCCTAGCGGGGGCGGGCACCGGGGAGCTGTTTTTT. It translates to CATSRDVLAGAGTGELFF.

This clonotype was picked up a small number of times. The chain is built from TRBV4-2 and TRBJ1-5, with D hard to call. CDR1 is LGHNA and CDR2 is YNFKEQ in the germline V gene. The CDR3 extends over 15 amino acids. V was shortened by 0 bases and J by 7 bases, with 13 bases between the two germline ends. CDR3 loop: CASSQDPSVGQPQHF. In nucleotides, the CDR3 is TGTGCCAGCAGCCAAGATCCCTCGGTTGGGCAGCCCCAGCATTTT.

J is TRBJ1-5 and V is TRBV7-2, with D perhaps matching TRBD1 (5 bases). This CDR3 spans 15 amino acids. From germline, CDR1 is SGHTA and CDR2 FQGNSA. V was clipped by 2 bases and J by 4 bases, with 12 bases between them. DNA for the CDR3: TGTGCCAGCAGCTTACTCGGGGCTCCTAATCAGCCCCAGCATTTT. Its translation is CASSLLGAPNQPQHF.

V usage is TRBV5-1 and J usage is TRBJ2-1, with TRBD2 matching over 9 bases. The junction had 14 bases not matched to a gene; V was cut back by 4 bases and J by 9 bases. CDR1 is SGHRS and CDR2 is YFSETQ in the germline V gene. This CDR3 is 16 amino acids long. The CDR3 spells CASSPRAGGGGGEQFF. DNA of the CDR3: TGCGCCAGCAGCCCTCGTGCTGGCGGGGGGGGCGGTGAGCAGTTCTTC.

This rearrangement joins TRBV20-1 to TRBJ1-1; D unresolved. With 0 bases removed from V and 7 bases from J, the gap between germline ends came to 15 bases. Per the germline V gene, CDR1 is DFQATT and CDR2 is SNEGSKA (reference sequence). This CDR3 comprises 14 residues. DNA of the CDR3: TGCAGTGCTAGAGATTCAGGAGAGACCTATGAAGCTTTCTTT. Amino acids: CSARDSGETYEAFF.

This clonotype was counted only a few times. The CDR3 DNA reads TGTGCCAGCAGTTTCAGCAGGGGGCGGGAGACCCAGTACTTC. Translating gives CASSFSRGRETQYF. This chain links TRBV6-2 or TRBV6-3 with TRBJ2-5; 8 bases line up with TRBD1. The CDR3 runs 14 residues. With 4 bases clipped from V and 5 bases from J, the junction kept 6 bases outside the gene matches. CDR1 and CDR2 from the germline V gene are MNHEY and SVGEGT.

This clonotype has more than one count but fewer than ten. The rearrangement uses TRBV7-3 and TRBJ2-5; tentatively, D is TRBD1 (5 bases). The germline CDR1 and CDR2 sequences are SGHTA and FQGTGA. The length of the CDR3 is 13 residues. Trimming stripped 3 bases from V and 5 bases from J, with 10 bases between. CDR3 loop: CASSFDSDETQYF. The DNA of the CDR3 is TGTGCCAGCAGCTTCGACAGTGACGAGACCCAGTACTTC.

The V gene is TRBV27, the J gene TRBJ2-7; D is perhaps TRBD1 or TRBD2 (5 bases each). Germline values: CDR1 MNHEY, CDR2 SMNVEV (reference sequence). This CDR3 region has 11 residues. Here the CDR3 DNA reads TGCCCGGGACCCCGTTCCTACGAGCAGTACGTC. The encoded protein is CPGPRSYEQYV.

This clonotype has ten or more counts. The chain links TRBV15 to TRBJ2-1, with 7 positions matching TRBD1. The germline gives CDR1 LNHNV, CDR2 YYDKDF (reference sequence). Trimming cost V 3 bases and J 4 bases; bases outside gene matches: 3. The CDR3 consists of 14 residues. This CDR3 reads CATSSDREYNEQFF. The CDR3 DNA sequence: TGTGCCACCAGCAGTGACAGGGAATACAATGAGCAGTTCTTC.

CDR3 DNA: TGCAGTGCTAGAGATTATCGGTTGGGTGAGACTGAAGCTTTCTTT. As protein: CSARDYRLGETEAFF. J is TRBJ1-1 and V is TRBV20-1; D remains unclear. The CDR3 spans 15 residues. CDR1 DFQATT and CDR2 SNEGSKA come from the germline V gene (reference sequence). The germline V and J ends were trimmed by 0 bases and 5 bases, with 16 bases remaining between them.

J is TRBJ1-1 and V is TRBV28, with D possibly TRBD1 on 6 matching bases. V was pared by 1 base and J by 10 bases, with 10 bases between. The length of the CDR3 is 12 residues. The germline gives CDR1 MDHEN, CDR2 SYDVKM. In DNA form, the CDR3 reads TGTGCCAGCAGTTTATCGGGCAGGGGAGCTTTCTTT. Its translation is CASSLSGRGAFF.

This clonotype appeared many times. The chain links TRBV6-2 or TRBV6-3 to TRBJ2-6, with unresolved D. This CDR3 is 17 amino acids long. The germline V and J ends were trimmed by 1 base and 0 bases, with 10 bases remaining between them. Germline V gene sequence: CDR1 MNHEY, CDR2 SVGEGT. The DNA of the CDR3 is TGTGCCAGCAGTTACTTAGGGCCGAGCTCTGGGGCCAACGTCCTGACTTTC. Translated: CASSYLGPSSGANVLTF.

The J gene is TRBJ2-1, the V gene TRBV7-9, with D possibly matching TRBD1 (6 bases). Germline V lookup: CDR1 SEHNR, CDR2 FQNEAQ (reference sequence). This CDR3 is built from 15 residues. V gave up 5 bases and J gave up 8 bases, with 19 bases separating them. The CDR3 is CASSTGTHPEDEQFF. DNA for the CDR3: TGTGCCAGCAGCACAGGGACCCACCCCGAGGATGAGCAGTTCTTC. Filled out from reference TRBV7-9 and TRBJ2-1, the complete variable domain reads DTGVSQNPRHKITKRGQNVTFRCDPISEHNRLYWYRQTLGQGPEFLTYFQNEAQLEKSRLLSDRFSAERPKGSFSTLEIQRTEQGDSAMYLCASSTGTHPEDEQFFGPGTRLTVL.

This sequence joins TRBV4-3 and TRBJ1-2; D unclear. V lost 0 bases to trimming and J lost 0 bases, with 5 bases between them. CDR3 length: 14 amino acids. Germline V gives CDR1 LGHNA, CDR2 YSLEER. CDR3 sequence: CASSQELANYGYTF. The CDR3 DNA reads TGCGCCAGCAGCCAAGAGTTAGCTAACTATGGCTACACCTTC.

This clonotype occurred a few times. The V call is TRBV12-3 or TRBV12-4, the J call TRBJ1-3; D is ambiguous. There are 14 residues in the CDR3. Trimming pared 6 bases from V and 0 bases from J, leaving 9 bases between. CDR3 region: CASRQQSSGNTIYF. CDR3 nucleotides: TGTGCCAGCAGACAACAGAGCTCTGGAAACACCATATATTTT.

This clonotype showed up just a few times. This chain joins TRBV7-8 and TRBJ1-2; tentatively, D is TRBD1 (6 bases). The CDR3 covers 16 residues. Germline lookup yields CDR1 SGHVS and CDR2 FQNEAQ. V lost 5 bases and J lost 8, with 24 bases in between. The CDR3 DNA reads TGTGCCAGCAGCCATCTCCCGGGACAAGAACAAGAAGGCTACACCTTC. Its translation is CASSHLPGQEQEGYTF.

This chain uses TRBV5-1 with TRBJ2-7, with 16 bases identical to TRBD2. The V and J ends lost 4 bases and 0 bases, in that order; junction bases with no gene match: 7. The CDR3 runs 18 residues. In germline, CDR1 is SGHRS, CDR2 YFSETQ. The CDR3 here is CASSHGTSGGGSSYEQYV. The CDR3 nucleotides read TGCGCCAGCAGCCACGGGACTAGCGGGGGGGGTAGCTCCTACGAGCAGTACGTC.

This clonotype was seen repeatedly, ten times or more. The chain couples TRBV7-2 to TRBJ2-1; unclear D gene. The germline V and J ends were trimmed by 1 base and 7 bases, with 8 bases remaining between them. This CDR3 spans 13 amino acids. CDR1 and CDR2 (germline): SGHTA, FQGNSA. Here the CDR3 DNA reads TGTGCCAGCAGCTTAGAGGCGGAAAATGAGCAGTTCTTC. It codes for CASSLEAENEQFF.

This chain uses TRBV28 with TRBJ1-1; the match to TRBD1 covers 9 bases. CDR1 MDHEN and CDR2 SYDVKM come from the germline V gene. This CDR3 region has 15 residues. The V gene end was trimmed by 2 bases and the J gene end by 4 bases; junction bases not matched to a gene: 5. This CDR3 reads CASSLAGTGTTEAFF. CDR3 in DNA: TGTGCCAGCAGTTTAGCCGGGACAGGGACCACTGAAGCTTTCTTT. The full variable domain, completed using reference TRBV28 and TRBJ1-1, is DVKVTQSSRYLVKRTGEKVFLECVQDMDHENMFWYRQDPGLGLRLIYFSYDVKMKEKGDIPEGYSVSREKKERFSLILESASTNQTSMYLCASSLAGTGTTEAFFGQGTRLTVV.

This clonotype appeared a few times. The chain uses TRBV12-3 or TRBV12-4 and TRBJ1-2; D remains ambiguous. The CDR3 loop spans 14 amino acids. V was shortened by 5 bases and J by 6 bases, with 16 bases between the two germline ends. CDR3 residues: CASSRERSMHGYTF. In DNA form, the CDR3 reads TGTGCCAGCAGTCGGGAGCGGTCGATGCATGGCTACACCTTC.

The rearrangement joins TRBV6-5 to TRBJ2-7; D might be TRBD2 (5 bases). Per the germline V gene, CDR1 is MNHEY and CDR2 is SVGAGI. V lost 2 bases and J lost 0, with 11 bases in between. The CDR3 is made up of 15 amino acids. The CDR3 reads CASSYEVGSSYEQYF. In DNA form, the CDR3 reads TGTGCCAGCAGTTACGAGGTGGGGAGCTCCTACGAGCAGTACTTC.

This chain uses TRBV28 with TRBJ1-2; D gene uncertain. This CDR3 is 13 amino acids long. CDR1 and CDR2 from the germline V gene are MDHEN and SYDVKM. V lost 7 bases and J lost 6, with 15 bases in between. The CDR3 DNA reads TGTGCCAGCAAGGCCGGCCTGTTGGATGGCTACACCTTC. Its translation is CASKAGLLDGYTF.

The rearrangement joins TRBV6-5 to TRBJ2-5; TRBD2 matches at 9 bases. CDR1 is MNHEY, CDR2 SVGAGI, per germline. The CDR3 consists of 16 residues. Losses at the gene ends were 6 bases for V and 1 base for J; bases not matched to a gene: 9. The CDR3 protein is CASRPSSGAFQETQYF. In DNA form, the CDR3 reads TGTGCCAGCAGACCTTCTAGCGGGGCCTTCCAAGAGACCCAGTACTTC.

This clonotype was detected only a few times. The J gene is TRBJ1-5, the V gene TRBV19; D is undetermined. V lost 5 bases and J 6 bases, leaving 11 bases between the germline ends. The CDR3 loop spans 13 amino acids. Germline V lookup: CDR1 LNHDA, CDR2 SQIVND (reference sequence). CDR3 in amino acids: CASSPLRIQPQHF. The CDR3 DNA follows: TGTGCCAGTAGTCCCCTGCGTATTCAGCCCCAGCATTTT.

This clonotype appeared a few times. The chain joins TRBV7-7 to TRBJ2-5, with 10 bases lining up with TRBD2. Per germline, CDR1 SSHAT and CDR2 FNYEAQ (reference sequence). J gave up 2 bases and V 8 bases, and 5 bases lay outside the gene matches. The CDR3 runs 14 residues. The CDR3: CASGPSGGQETQYF. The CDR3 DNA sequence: TGTGCCAGCGGGCCTAGCGGGGGACAAGAGACCCAGTACTTC.

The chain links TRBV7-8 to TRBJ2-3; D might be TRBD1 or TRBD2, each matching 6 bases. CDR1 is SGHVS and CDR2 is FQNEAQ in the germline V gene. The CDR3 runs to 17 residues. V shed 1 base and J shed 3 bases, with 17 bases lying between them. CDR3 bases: TGTGCCAGCAGCTTAGATTTACGGGGGCTTTTAACAGATACGCAGTATTTT. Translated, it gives CASSLDLRGLLTDTQYF.